This T cell receptor beta chain is drawn from a study of cytomegalovirus exposure and HLA in healthy donors (dated by TCRdb to between 2016 and 2019). For context, the study as a whole: An earlier analysis of approximately 640 of the donors reported about 250 Gb of sequence data and roughly 110 million unique TCR beta sequences from about 200 million T cells. Approximately 330 gigabases of sequencing data and around 85 million unique TCR sequences made up an early release that covered several hundred HLA-typed donors. Of the approximately 400 genotyped donors, 75% to 85% were placed in the genetic ancestry cluster associated with self-reported Caucasian donors. The study was designed to test whether signatures of past pathogen exposure could be identified by cataloging public T cell receptors. The T cell repertoires of several hundred subjects were profiled by immunosequencing and related to cytomegalovirus serostatus. A separate validation cohort of approximately 120 different subjects was used in addition to the approximately 640-subject first cohort. High-throughput TCR immunosequencing, statistical association of individual TCRs with disease status, and machine learning were combined to predict cytomegalovirus infection status. In a later analysis, previously published TCR beta repertoires from 670 or so donors were re-analyzed and high-resolution HLA genotyping was added so that TCR occurrence patterns could be studied. In the later analysis, no new phenotypic data were used to find candidate immune exposures; instead, reliance was placed on TCR beta sequences and their occurrence across donors. An earlier analysis of some 500 of the donors used high-throughput TCR beta sequencing to judge whether each TCR beta V gene segment behaved as functional or pseudogenic. Donor age, sex, ethnicity and CMV serostatus were collected together with the repertoire data. A later genetic analysis used genome-wide SNP genotypes for about 60% of the roughly 700 donors, treating that subset as a discovery cohort. Every repertoire in the discovery cohort had been generated on one and the same sequencing platform. Class I and class II HLA loci were covered by the typing at four-digit resolution. Typing coverage varied by locus: 629-630 donors for A, B, C, DRB1 and DQB1; approximately 500 for DQA1; more than 600 for DPA1; more than 450 for DPB1. Several DR-DQ haplotypes were handled as single units for association and clustering, since linkage in the cohort was strong. On average, 235,054 unique TCR beta nucleotide sequences were sequenced per donor among a few hundred genotyped donors of the cohort, with 15% to 20% of those sequences being non-productive.

Paper-wide results and their limitations: Because HLA typing was missing for some donors at each locus, association tests included only the typed subset. Broadly in line with IMGT annotations, most TCR beta V segments showed up in productive rearrangements about 87% or about 30% of the time in an earlier analysis of 587 of the donors. In a later analysis, several top co-occurrence clusters were reported to appear linked to parvovirus B19, influenza, CMV and Epstein-Barr virus. Immune exposure information for the cohort was limited to CMV serostatus. An association between a missense DCLRE1C variant and V-gene and J-gene trimming of TCR beta chains was found in a later genetic analysis and replicated in an independent cohort. According to the authors, the approach could potentially be generalized to other disease states and immunological phenotypes. In both the original and validation cohorts, the classifier was reported to diagnose cytomegalovirus status with high specificity and sensitivity. According to a later analysis, most CMV-associated TCR beta chains appeared to be HLA-restricted, and the HLA associations seemed to be driven largely by CMV exposure. Presence/absence analyses assumed roughly uniform sequencing depth across donors, an assumption that may not hold. In a later analysis, HLA-associated TCR beta chains showed more clonal expansion and lower generation probabilities than non-associated chains that were equally common. Linkage disequilibrium might explain the correlated functional status among segregating V segments, but an unknown experimental factor could not be ruled out. In vitro tests confirmed that three of the cytomegalovirus-associated TCR beta chains recognize cytomegalovirus antigens. The 87-base-pair reads could not distinguish some IMGT-functional V segments, including TRBV6-2 and TRBV6-3, so those segments were excluded. At a false discovery rate of 0.05, a later analysis linked some 17,000 TCR beta sequences to specific HLA alleles. A further reported finding was that TCR beta sequences accurately predicted the HLA-A and HLA-B alleles for most subjects in the first cohort. In a later genetic analysis, fewer N-insertions in productive TCRs were reported among donors in an Asian-associated ancestry cluster than the roughly 700-donor mean. Most TCR sequences were observed very rarely across donors, whereas some public TCRs were present in many individuals. Because counts were too low, around 17 rarely observed V segments, including chromosome 9 orphons, were left out of the earlier analysis of approximately 580 of the donors. The study listed approximately 160 TCR beta chains as associated with cytomegalovirus. Only TCR beta chains were sequenced in this cohort, and the absence of alpha or paired-chain data limited detectable features. When HLA alleles, especially DR and DQ, strongly co-occurred, attributing TCR associations to individual alleles was difficult. A group of highly shared sequence variants was considered likely to be a technical artifact of the sequencing pipeline. A later analysis found that TCR association rates varied across HLA loci, with DRB1 alleles showing the most associated TCRs and HLA-C alleles the fewest.

The cohort was made up of 666 healthy bone marrow donors. At the time of sampling, every cohort member was nominally healthy, though immune exposures that went unrecorded were likely present. The donor was CMV seronegative and was included in the group of several hundred seronegative cohort members. A peripheral blood sample was collected from each donor, and TCR beta sequencing was performed on peripheral blood mononuclear cells. The Qiagen DNeasy Blood Extraction Kit was used to extract genomic DNA from the blood cell samples. This clone was observed a handful of times. What this receptor recognizes is not known. Base qualities are not provided; no much larger clone lies one nucleotide away. Germline trimming: 5 bases from V, 2 bases from J; junction bases outside gene matches: 10. CDR1 and CDR2 are drawn from the germline V gene (reference sequence): SEHNR, FQNEAQ. Its CDR3 holds 16 amino acids, cysteine through phenylalanine. The entry retains the CDR3 DNA only, 48 bases that are in frame from base 1.

Receptor libraries were prepared by the immunoSEQ multiplex PCR assay. For the multiplex PCR, a mixture combining 60 forward primers for TCR Vbeta segments and 13 reverse primers for TCR Jbeta segments was used. The CDR3 region of rearranged TCR beta genes was amplified from genomic DNA with a multiplex PCR assay. Amplified TCR beta libraries were sequenced as 87-base-pair reads on the Illumina HiSeq System. On the authors' methods: A later analysis counted some 80 million unique TCR beta chains across the 666 repertoires, and about 10 million of these chains were shared by at least two donors. Raw reads were error-corrected and collapsed into unique sequences by a nearest-neighbor algorithm in which closely related sequences were merged to remove PCR and sequencing errors. Alignment of CDR3 sequences to IMGT reference sequences was used to assign V, D and J gene segments. For a sequence to be retained, a match of at least six nucleotides was required to both a V gene segment and a J gene segment. A rearrangement counted as productive if the CDR3 had no stop codons and remained in frame with V and J, and every other rearrangement counted as non-productive. Following IMGT convention, CDR3 was defined as the stretch from the second conserved V-encoded cysteine up to the conserved J-encoded phenylalanine. The earlier analysis of approximately 500 of the donors excluded sequences that lacked an unambiguous match to a single V gene segment. An earlier analysis of 587 of the donors classified V segments as functional when productive rearrangements were above 56.7% and as segregating when the standard deviation between donors was above 5%. A statistical classification framework was built to diagnose cytomegalovirus status from the catalog of TCR beta chain sequences. A later analysis assigned V and J genes by comparing TCR nucleotide sequences with IMGT/GENE-DB human TR gene sequences. The TCRdist pipeline was used in a later analysis to assign CDR3 sequences and most-parsimonious VDJ recombination scenarios. In a later analysis, every TCR beta chain was defined by the combination of its CDR3 amino acid sequence and its V-gene family, and reads without a unique V-gene family were dropped. A later analysis removed 450 to 600 highly shared, low-generation-probability nucleotide sequences to deal with suspected cross-contamination and a sequencing artifact. In a later analysis, a clonal expansion index for each public chain was calculated from normalized within-repertoire ranks of inferred template counts. A later analysis computed generation probabilities with a VDJ recombination model fitted to out-of-frame rearrangements, and checked the results against IGoR. Hypergeometric tests were used in a later analysis to score TCR-TCR, TCR-HLA and TCR-CMV co-occurrence, with a repertoire-size bias correction applied to the TCR pairs. False discovery rates were estimated in a later analysis by permuting HLA or CMV assignments 20 times. In a later analysis, co-occurring TCRs were grouped using DBSCAN, with TCRdist sequence similarity added in when clustering inside HLA-allele-positive subsets. For co-occurrence clustering, repertoires with fewer than 30,000 or more than 120,000 public chains were excluded, along with roughly 5 repertoires with anomalous nucleotide sharing. TCRdb provides this immuneACCESS table in a form limited to in-frame rearrangements. Some clones are lacking; in checked studies, under half of them reflect an unresolved V gene, and why the rest are absent is not known. For V, J and clone size, that table is used; D and trimming come from the DNA. Counted in this sample were about 120,000 clones; around 80% of them appeared once. Approximately 2.1% of the sample is held by the ten biggest clonotypes.

Here the chain combines TRBV7-9 and TRBJ2-3; 7 central nucleotides agree with TRBD1. The sample taken for sequencing was PBMCs. This sequence was found in a man under 40 in good health and CMV-seronegative. The nucleotide sequence is given as TGTGCCAGCAGCCCGTTGACAGGGCCGTACACAGATACGCAGTATTTT. It translates as CASSPLTGPYTDTQYF.